This TCR beta chain was captured by sequencing in a study of post-analysis software for immune sequencing data (dated by TCRdb to the mid-2010s). For context, the study as a whole: Recorded disease courses included relapsing-remitting, secondary progressive and progressive-relapsing multiple sclerosis, with some patients lacking subtype annotation. The multiple sclerosis patient repertoires were compared with about a dozen previously published healthy control repertoires from donors aged roughly 6 to 27 years. A subset of samples was prepared in parallel using single-end sample barcoding, then pooled and co-amplified after Illumina adapter ligation. Paper-wide results and their limitations: Strong co-clustering of samples prepared in the same batch was shown by direct clustering with F measure, prompting a batch-effect correction. Multiple sclerosis patients had significantly lower normalized Chao1 diversity than controls, a result that suggests substantial peripheral T-cell clonal expansion. The multiple sclerosis patient group was slightly younger than the control group. Significantly higher frequencies in patients than in controls were found for about five TRBV segments, including TRBV5-6, TRBV5-1 and TRBV20-1.

Library generation was performed with PCR. TCRdb lists the instrument as Illumina HiSeq 2500. To reduce PCR and sequencing biases, unique molecular identifiers were built into the TCR beta cDNA libraries. Approximately 500,000 cDNA molecules were obtained per 1 to 10 million input T cells, so each molecule approximated one T cell. The patient libraries were prepared and sequenced using the same protocol as the earlier healthy control dataset. Samples belonging to the same batch were prepared together, multiplexed and sequenced on a shared HiSeq lane. As for how the authors treated the data: Raw barcoded reads were processed with MIGEC, discarding single-read molecular identifier groups before consensus assembly and CDR3 extraction. VDJtools was used for post-analysis of the clonotype tables, with diversity normalized by down-sampling every dataset to the smallest sample size. Repertoire overlap clustering matched CDR3 amino acid but not nucleotide sequences to correct batch-related cross-sample contamination. TCRdb trimmed the raw reads at Q25, called clones with MiXCR and kept productive beta chains. Each entry merges the rows of one CDR3 protein and shows their most common DNA and genes. TCRdb, rather than the study authors, made the V and J calls. The sample table contains hundreds of thousands of distinct CDR3 sequences; only one count was recorded for 59% of them. The top ten clonotypes cover 11% of the sample.

To demonstrate the VDJtools post-analysis software, the study profiled TCR beta repertoires from the peripheral blood of about 13 young patients with multiple sclerosis. Multiple sclerosis patients were children and adolescents aged roughly 6 to 16 years. According to the germline V gene (reference sequence), CDR1 reads DFQATT and CDR2 reads SNEGSKA. The CDR3, cysteine through phenylalanine, is 14 amino acids long. Only the CDR3 portion is preserved as DNA: 42 bases, with reading frame beginning at the first base. In the case of this clonotype: Its antigen is not yet known. Qualities for individual bases were not recorded, and no much larger clone is one base off.

The V gene is TRBV20-1 and the J gene is TRBJ2-5, and possibly TRBD2, on 7 matching bases. Judging by the DNA end, TRBJ2-7 fits better; the J call may be wrong. The sample consisted of blood. The receptor was derived from a girl under 10 years old with multiple sclerosis. DNA sequence: TGCAGTGCCGGAATGGGGGGGCGAAGGTACGAGCAGTACTTC. Translated, this gives CSAGMGGRRYEQYF.